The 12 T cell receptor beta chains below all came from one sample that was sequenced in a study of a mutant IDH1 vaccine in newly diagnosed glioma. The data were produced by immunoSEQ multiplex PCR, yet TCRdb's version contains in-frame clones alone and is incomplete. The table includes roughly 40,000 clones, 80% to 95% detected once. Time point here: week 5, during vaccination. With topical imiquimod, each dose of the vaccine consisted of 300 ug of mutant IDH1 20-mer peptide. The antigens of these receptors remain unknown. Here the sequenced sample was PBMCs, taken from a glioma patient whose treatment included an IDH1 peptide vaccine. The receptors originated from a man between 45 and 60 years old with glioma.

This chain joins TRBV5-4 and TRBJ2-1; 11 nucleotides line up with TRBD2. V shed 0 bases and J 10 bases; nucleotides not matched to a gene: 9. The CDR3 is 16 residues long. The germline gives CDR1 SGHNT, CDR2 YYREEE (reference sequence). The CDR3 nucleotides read TGTGCCAGCAGCTTGGCCGCGACTAGCGGGGCCGGGGAGCAGTTCTTC. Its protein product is CASSLAATSGAGEQFF. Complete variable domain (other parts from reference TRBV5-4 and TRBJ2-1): ETGVTQSPTHLIKTRGQQVTLRCSSQSGHNTVSWYQQALGQGPQFIFQYYREEENGRGNFPPRFSGLQFPNYSSELNVNALELDDSALYLCASSLAATSGAGEQFFGPGTRLTVL.

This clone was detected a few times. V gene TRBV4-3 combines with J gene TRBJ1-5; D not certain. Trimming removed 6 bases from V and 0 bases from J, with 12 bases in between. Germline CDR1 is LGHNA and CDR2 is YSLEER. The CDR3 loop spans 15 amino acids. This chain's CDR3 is CASRISANSNQPQHF. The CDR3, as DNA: TGCGCCAGCAGAATATCGGCAAATAGCAATCAGCCCCAGCATTTT.

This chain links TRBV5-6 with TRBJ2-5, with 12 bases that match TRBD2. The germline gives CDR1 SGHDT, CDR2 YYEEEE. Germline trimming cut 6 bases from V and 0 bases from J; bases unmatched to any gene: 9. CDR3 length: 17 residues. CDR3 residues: CASIRRLAGGYQETQYF. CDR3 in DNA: TGTGCCAGCATCCGGAGGCTAGCGGGGGGGTACCAAGAGACCCAGTACTTC.

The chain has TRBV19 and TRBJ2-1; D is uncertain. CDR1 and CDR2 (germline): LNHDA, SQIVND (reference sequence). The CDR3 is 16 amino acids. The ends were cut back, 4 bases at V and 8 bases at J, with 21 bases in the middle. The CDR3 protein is CASSRRPRVVVDEQFF. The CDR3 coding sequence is TGTGCCAGTAGTAGACGCCCTCGGGTCGTTGTCGATGAGCAGTTCTTC.

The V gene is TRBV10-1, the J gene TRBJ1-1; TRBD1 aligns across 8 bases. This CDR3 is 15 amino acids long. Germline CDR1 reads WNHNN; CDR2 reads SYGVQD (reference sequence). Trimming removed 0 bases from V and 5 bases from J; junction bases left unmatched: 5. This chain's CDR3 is CASSESTGEETEAFF. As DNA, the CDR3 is TGCGCCAGCAGTGAGTCGACAGGGGAGGAGACTGAAGCTTTCTTT.

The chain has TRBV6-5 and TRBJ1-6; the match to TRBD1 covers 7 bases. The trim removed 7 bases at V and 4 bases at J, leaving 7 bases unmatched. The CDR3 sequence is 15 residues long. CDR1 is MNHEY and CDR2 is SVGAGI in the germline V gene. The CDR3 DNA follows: TGTGCCAGCACCTTGACAGGGCTATATAATTCACCCCTCCACTTT. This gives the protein CASTLTGLYNSPLHF.

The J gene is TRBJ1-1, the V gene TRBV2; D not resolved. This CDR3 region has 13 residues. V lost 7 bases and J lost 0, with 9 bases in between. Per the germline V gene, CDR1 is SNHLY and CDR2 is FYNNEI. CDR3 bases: TGTGCCAGCAATTTTGGGGTGAACACTGAAGCTTTCTTT. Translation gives CASNFGVNTEAFF.

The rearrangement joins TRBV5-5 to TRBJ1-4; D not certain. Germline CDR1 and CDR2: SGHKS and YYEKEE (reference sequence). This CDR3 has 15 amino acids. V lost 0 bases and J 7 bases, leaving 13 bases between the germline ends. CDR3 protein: CASSLAPVPSEKLFF. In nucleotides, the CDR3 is TGTGCCAGCAGCTTGGCACCCGTCCCAAGTGAAAAACTGTTTTTT.

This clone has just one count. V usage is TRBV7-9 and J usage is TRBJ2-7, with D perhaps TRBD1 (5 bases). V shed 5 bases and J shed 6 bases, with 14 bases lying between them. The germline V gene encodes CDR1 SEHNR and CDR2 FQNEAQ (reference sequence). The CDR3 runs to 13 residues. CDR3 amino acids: CASSHGHGGEQYF. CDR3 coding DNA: TGTGCCAGCAGCCACGGACACGGTGGCGAGCAGTACTTC.

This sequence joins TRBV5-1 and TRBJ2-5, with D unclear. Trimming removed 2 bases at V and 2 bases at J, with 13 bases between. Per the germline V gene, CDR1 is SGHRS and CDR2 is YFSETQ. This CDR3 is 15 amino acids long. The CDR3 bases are TGCGCCAGCAGCTTCCTCAGTTTTGGACAAGAGACCCAGTACTTC. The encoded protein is CASSFLSFGQETQYF.

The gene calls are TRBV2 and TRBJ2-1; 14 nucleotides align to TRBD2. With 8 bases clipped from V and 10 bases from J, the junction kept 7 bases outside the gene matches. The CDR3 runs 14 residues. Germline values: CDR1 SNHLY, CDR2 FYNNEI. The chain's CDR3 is CASGGLAGAREQFF. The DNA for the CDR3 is TGTGCCAGCGGGGGACTAGCGGGGGCTCGGGAGCAGTTCTTC.

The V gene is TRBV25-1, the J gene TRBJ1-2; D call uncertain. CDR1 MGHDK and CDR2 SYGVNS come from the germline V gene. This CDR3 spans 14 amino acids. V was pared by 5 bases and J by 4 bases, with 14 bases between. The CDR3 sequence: CASSPSGQRYGYTF. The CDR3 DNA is TGTGCCAGCAGTCCGTCGGGCCAACGCTATGGCTACACCTTC.